This passage covers 18 T cell receptor beta chains from one sample sequenced in a study of control samples from healthy donors and cancer patients. The protocol was immunoSEQ multiplex PCR, while the TCRdb copy is restricted to in-frame clones and leaves out a portion. The sample shows 200,000 to 250,000 clones, around 94% of them seen only once. The specimen sequenced was blood. These receptor sequences come from a man aged 50 to 60 in good health.

The chain carries TRBV7-9 and TRBJ1-2, with 7 bases identical to TRBD1. CDR3 size: 16 residues. Germline V gives CDR1 SEHNR, CDR2 FQNEAQ (reference sequence). Trimming at V came to 4 bases and at J to 5 bases, leaving 13 bases not matched to a gene. The CDR3 protein is CASSSQARAGGYGYTF. The CDR3 DNA reads TGTGCCAGCAGCTCCCAAGCGAGGGCAGGGGGGTATGGCTACACCTTC.

The CDR3: CASSQDRAMGNQPQHF. In DNA form, the CDR3 reads TGTGCCAGCAGCCAAGACAGGGCGATGGGCAATCAGCCCCAGCATTTT. J is TRBJ1-5 and V is TRBV7-2; 7 nucleotides line up with TRBD1. Germline V gene lookup returns CDR1 SGHTA and CDR2 FQGNSA. J lost 2 bases, V lost 5 bases, and 9 bases had no gene match. The CDR3 sequence is 16 residues long.

This chain joins TRBV5-4 and TRBJ1-1; the D is unclear. The germline V gene has CDR1 SGHNT and CDR2 YYREEE (reference sequence). The CDR3 sequence is 11 residues long. The germline V and J ends were trimmed by 4 bases and 10 bases, with 11 bases remaining between them. The CDR3 protein is CASSTRGRAFF. DNA for the CDR3: TGTGCCAGCAGCACCCGGGGTCGAGCTTTCTTT.

The count of this clone is one. The rearrangement joins TRBV4-3 to TRBJ1-2; TRBD1 might be the D (5 bases). Trimming removed 0 bases from V and 4 bases from J, with 12 bases in between. Germline V gene lookup returns CDR1 LGHNA and CDR2 YSLEER. The CDR3 totals 15 residues. In nucleotides, the CDR3 is TGCGCCAGCAGCCAAGAATGGCTCGACAGCTATGGCTACACCTTC. Translated, it gives CASSQEWLDSYGYTF.

This chain connects TRBV7-2 to TRBJ2-7; TRBD2 might be the D (5 bases). The CDR3 runs to 12 residues. V was cut by 4 bases and J by 10 bases, with 14 bases left in between. CDR1 SGHTA and CDR2 FQGNSA come from the germline V gene. CDR3 nucleotides: TGTGCCAGCAGCTCTACTCTAGCTGCACAGTACTTC. Translating it yields CASSSTLAAQYF.

The CDR3 DNA is TGTGCCACCAGTGACCCAGGAAGGGTTAGTGGCTACACCTTC. Amino acids: CATSDPGRVSGYTF. J is TRBJ1-2 and V is TRBV24-1, with D uncertain. Deletions cut 4 bases from V and 7 bases from J, with 15 bases between. CDR1 KGHDR and CDR2 SFDVKD come from the germline V gene. The CDR3 length is 14 residues.

V and J are TRBV2 and TRBJ2-3, with 9 positions matching TRBD1. The CDR3 consists of 13 residues. CDR1 and CDR2 (germline): SNHLY, FYNNEI. V dropped 11 bases and J dropped 5; count of bases not matched to a gene: 8. The chain's CDR3 is CALAGQGRDTQYF. Here the CDR3 DNA reads TGTGCCCTGGCGGGACAGGGACGAGATACGCAGTATTTT.

This sequence joins TRBV6-5 and TRBJ1-1; D perhaps matches TRBD1 (6 bases). This CDR3 region has 13 residues. CDR1 MNHEY and CDR2 SVGAGI come from the germline V gene. Between the trimmed V and J ends, which lost 5 bases and 5 bases, there was a span of 12 bases. This chain's CDR3 is CASSKRGATEAFF. In DNA, the CDR3 is TGTGCCAGCAGTAAGAGGGGGGCGACTGAAGCTTTCTTT.

V is TRBV9 and J is TRBJ2-3, with unresolved D. The CDR3 covers 13 residues. The germline gives CDR1 SGDLS, CDR2 YYNGEE. V shed 0 bases and J shed 6 bases, with 8 bases lying between them. The CDR3 DNA sequence: TGTGCCAGCAGCGTAGCCCCAGTGGATACGCAGTATTTT. Translated: CASSVAPVDTQYF.

V usage is TRBV5-1 and J usage is TRBJ2-1; D might be TRBD1 or TRBD2, each matching 5 bases. The CDR3 is made up of 15 amino acids. V lost 5 bases to trimming and J lost 9 bases, with 21 bases between them. Per germline, CDR1 SGHRS and CDR2 YFSETQ. The CDR3 loop reads CASSFGTRRVGEQFF. Written as DNA, the CDR3 is TGCGCCAGCAGTTTTGGGACGAGGCGAGTCGGTGAGCAGTTCTTC.

The V gene is TRBV6-6, the J gene TRBJ1-1; D uncertain. The CDR3 is made up of 14 amino acids. Trimming cost V 6 bases and J 0 bases, with 11 bases left between them. Looked up from germline, CDR1 is MNHNY and CDR2 is SVGAGI (reference sequence). The CDR3 nucleotides read TGTGCCAGCAGCCCTCGCCCCATGAACACTGAAGCTTTCTTT. This codes for CASSPRPMNTEAFF.

This clone was found once. This chain links TRBV2 with TRBJ2-5; 7 nucleotides align to TRBD2. CDR1 and CDR2 (germline): SNHLY, FYNNEI. The CDR3 is made up of 15 amino acids. V was pared by 3 bases and J by 5 bases, with 9 bases of the junction left unmatched. CDR3 loop: CASSDALAGSETQYF. The CDR3 coding sequence is TGTGCCAGCAGTGATGCTTTAGCGGGTAGTGAGACCCAGTACTTC. The full variable domain, with the rest looked up from reference TRBV2 and TRBJ2-5, is EPEVTQTPSHQVTQMGQEVILRCVPISNHLYFYWYRQILGQKVEFLVSFYNNEISEKSEIFDDQFSVERPDGSNFTLKIRSTKLEDSAMYFCASSDALAGSETQYFGPGTRLLVL.

This clone has a single count. The V gene is TRBV5-1, the J gene TRBJ1-1; D might be TRBD1 (6 bases). Germline V gene data show CDR1 as SGHRS and CDR2 as YFSETQ. The CDR3 extends over 15 amino acids. Trimming left V 0 bases short and J 4 bases short, with 13 bases between. The CDR3 is CASSLVGASGTEAFF. CDR3 DNA sequence: TGCGCCAGCAGCTTGGTGGGGGCTTCGGGCACTGAAGCTTTCTTT.

This clone has only one observation. V and J are TRBV5-1 and TRBJ2-3; 13 bases agree with TRBD2. The CDR3 has 16 amino acids. Looked up from germline, CDR1 is SGHRS and CDR2 is YFSETQ. V shed 3 bases and J 2 bases; nucleotides not matched to a gene: 3. CDR3 sequence reads: CASSSGLAGDTDTQYF. CDR3 nucleotides: TGCGCCAGCAGCTCCGGACTAGCGGGGGACACAGATACGCAGTATTTT.

This clone was seen once. The chain combines TRBV24-1 with TRBJ1-2; D may be TRBD1 (5 bases). Germline lookup yields CDR1 KGHDR and CDR2 SFDVKD. The CDR3 spans 14 residues. V was trimmed by 2 bases and J by 4 bases, leaving 10 bases between them. CDR3 bases: TGTGCCACCAGTGATTCAGGGCAGGGCTATGGCTACACCTTC. Encoded protein: CATSDSGQGYGYTF.

This chain uses TRBV9 with TRBJ2-2; D is perhaps TRBD1 or TRBD2 (6 bases each). The CDR3 runs 15 residues. Germline V gene sequence: CDR1 SGDLS, CDR2 YYNGEE. V dropped 2 bases and J dropped 4 bases, with 12 bases sitting between them. In DNA form, the CDR3 reads TGTGCCAGCAGCGTGGGGGGCCGGGTCACCGGGGAGCTGTTTTTT. Its protein is CASSVGGRVTGELFF.

The rearrangement links TRBV6-5 to TRBJ2-7; D perhaps matches TRBD1 (5 bases). Trimming took 8 bases from V and 5 from J, leaving 16 bases between them. The CDR3 has 13 amino acids. From germline, CDR1 is MNHEY and CDR2 SVGAGI. The chain's CDR3 is CASSRGFLHEQYV. CDR3 sequence (DNA): TGTGCCAGCTCTAGGGGTTTCCTCCACGAGCAGTACGTC.

Comment on this clone: An end of the junction differs from the germline gene, which may be a read error. The rearrangement uses TRBV7-7 and TRBJ1-5; D unresolved. This CDR3 comprises 13 residues. Germline V gives CDR1 SSHAT, CDR2 FNYEAQ (reference sequence). Here the CDR3 reads CASSLSTDQPQHF. Here the CDR3 DNA reads TGTGCTAGCAGCCTAAGCACCGATCAGCCCCAGCATTTT.